These 27 T cell receptor beta chains came from one sample sequenced in a study of technical replicates of blood from a handful of donors. Libraries were prepared by immunoSEQ multiplex PCR; TCRdb keeps only in-frame clonotypes and omits some of them. This table has tens of thousands of clones, about 95% appearing once. What was sequenced was T cells isolated from PBMCs. The receptors were sampled from a human donor in good health.

Only one count was recorded for this clone. The V and J genes are TRBV6-5 and TRBJ1-1, with TRBD1 matching over 8 bases. Germline V gene data show CDR1 as MNHEY and CDR2 as SVGAGI. The CDR3 totals 15 residues. Trimming cost V 6 bases and J 0 bases; bases outside gene matches: 6. The CDR3 loop is CASRQQGGVNTEAFF. CDR3 nucleotide sequence: TGTGCCAGCAGGCAACAGGGGGGGGTGAACACTGAAGCTTTCTTT.

This sequence joins TRBV5-4 and TRBJ2-3, with 10 bases identical to TRBD2. Germline CDR1 and CDR2: SGHNT and YYREEE (reference sequence). V gave up 3 bases and J gave up 14 bases; unmatched junction bases: 15. This CDR3 is built from 15 residues. The CDR3 DNA follows: TGTGCCAGCAGCTCGAAGCGGGAGGGCCCCCGGAGGGGGTATTTT. Translating gives CASSSKREGPRRGYF.

The chain links TRBV6-6 to TRBJ2-1; 7 bases match TRBD1. The trim removed 7 bases at V and 5 bases at J, leaving 8 bases unmatched. CDR1 MNHNY and CDR2 SVGAGI come from the germline V gene (reference sequence). The length of the CDR3 is 14 residues. This chain's CDR3 is CASMDRTVNNEQFF. The CDR3, as DNA: TGTGCCAGCATGGACAGGACGGTTAACAATGAGCAGTTCTTC.

The chain recombines TRBV19 with TRBJ1-5; the match to TRBD1 covers 8 bases. Per germline, CDR1 LNHDA and CDR2 SQIVND (reference sequence). V was clipped by 11 bases and J by 0 bases; unmatched bases: 12. The CDR3 is 16 amino acids. The CDR3 loop reads CASWDRFSYSNQPQHF. The CDR3 region has the DNA TGTGCCTCCTGGGACAGGTTTTCTTATAGCAATCAGCCCCAGCATTTT.

The chain couples TRBV11-2 to TRBJ2-7; D is unclear. V lost 0 bases, J lost 6 bases, and 12 bases lay in between. Germline CDR1 is SGHAT and CDR2 is FQNNGV. The length of the CDR3 is 14 residues. CDR3: CASSLEMVAGEQYF. The CDR3 nucleotides are TGTGCCAGCAGCTTAGAAATGGTAGCTGGCGAGCAGTACTTC.

This clone was recorded once. V usage is TRBV11-2 and J usage is TRBJ2-1; TRBD1 matches at 9 bases. The CDR3 consists of 13 residues. The V gene end was trimmed by 5 bases and the J gene end by 8 bases; junction bases not matched to a gene: 4. Germline V gene lookup returns CDR1 SGHAT and CDR2 FQNNGV. The CDR3 DNA reads TGTGCCAGCAGCCTGGACAGGGGTGATGAGCAGTTCTTC. It yields the protein CASSLDRGDEQFF.

The chain carries TRBV18 and TRBJ2-3; possibly TRBD1 for D (6 bases). V shed 0 bases and J shed 6 bases, with 25 bases lying between them. The germline CDR1 and CDR2 sequences are KGHSH and LQKENI. The CDR3 consists of 19 residues. Here the CDR3 DNA reads TGTGCCAGCTCACCACCCGCGGTTCTGAGTCGGACAGAGACGGATACGCAGTATTTT. Its translation: CASSPPAVLSRTETDTQYF.

The genes are TRBV6-6 and TRBJ1-2; the D is unclear. The CDR3 is 11 amino acids. V lost 6 bases, J lost 4 bases, and 6 bases lay in between. Germline loops: CDR1 MNHNY, CDR2 SVGAGI (reference sequence). CDR3 protein: CASSLAYGYTF. In DNA form, the CDR3 reads TGTGCCAGCAGCCTGGCCTATGGCTACACCTTC.

This clone came up once. The chain employs TRBV5-1 and TRBJ2-7; 10 bases are shared with TRBD2. The CDR3 contains 14 residues. The ends lost 4 bases at V and 4 bases at J; junction bases unmatched: 5. The germline V gene has CDR1 SGHRS and CDR2 YFSETQ. The CDR3 bases are TGCGCCAGCAGCGTGGCTAGCGGGGGTTACGAGCAGTACTTC. Translation: CASSVASGGYEQYF.

This clone was observed a single time. This rearrangement joins TRBV6-4 to TRBJ2-1, with D maybe TRBD2 (5 bases). CDR3 length equals 13 residues. The V gene's germline CDR1 is MRHNA and CDR2 SNTAGT. V was pared by 4 bases and J by 10 bases, with 14 bases between. The CDR3, as DNA: TGTGCCAGCAGTGTAGAGGTCTCGGGGGAGCAGTTCTTC. Residues: CASSVEVSGEQFF.

V and J are TRBV13 and TRBJ2-3, with 15 nucleotides matching TRBD2. This CDR3 has 16 amino acids. The germline CDR1 and CDR2 sequences are PRHDT and FYEKMQ (reference sequence). With 5 bases clipped from V and 6 bases from J, the junction kept 6 bases outside the gene matches. Here the CDR3 DNA reads TGTGCCAGCAGCCGACTAGGACTAGCGGGAGGGGATACGCAGTATTTT. Protein product: CASSRLGLAGGDTQYF.

This chain uses TRBV7-9 with TRBJ2-1, with TRBD1 matching 9 bases. Per germline, CDR1 SEHNR and CDR2 FQNEAQ (reference sequence). The CDR3 runs 13 residues. J lost 7 bases, V lost 8 bases, and 6 bases had no gene match. For the CDR3, the DNA is TGTGCCAGCGGCTCGACAGGGGGGAATGAGCAGTTCTTC. This codes for CASGSTGGNEQFF.

V and J are TRBV6-5 and TRBJ1-2, with D possibly matching TRBD1 (6 bases). V was cut by 5 bases and J by 8 bases, with 21 bases left in between. The CDR3 sequence is 15 residues long. Germline values: CDR1 MNHEY, CDR2 SVGAGI. CDR3 nucleotide sequence: TGTGCCAGCAGTCCGCCGGACAGTTCCTGGTACGGCTACACCTTC. Protein: CASSPPDSSWYGYTF.

The chain combines TRBV11-2 with TRBJ2-7, with 7 bases matching TRBD1. Germline lookup yields CDR1 SGHAT and CDR2 FQNNGV. Trimming at V came to 1 base and at J to 2 bases, leaving 2 bases not matched to a gene. The CDR3 loop spans 14 amino acids. The CDR3 DNA reads TGTGCCAGCAGCTTAGGACAGGGTGCCTACGAGCAGTACTTC. Translation gives CASSLGQGAYEQYF.

The chain carries TRBV10-1 and TRBJ2-1, with TRBD2 as a possible D gene (6 bases). V lost 4 bases, J lost 4 bases, and 14 bases lay in between. From germline, CDR1 is WNHNN and CDR2 SYGVQD (reference sequence). The CDR3 covers 15 residues. The CDR3 nucleotides are TGCGCCAGCAGTGTCAGTCGGGCGGGGTACAATGAGCAGTTCTTC. Encoded protein: CASSVSRAGYNEQFF.

The V call is TRBV28, the J call TRBJ1-1; the D gene is possibly TRBD1 (6 bases). The CDR3 spans 14 residues. Deletions cut 6 bases from V and 8 bases from J, with 19 bases between. CDR1 is MDHEN and CDR2 is SYDVKM in the germline V gene. The CDR3, as DNA: TGTGCCAGCAGGATCGGACAGCATGAGGGGGAAGCTTTCTTT. Encoded protein: CASRIGQHEGEAFF.

CDR3 residues: CASSMGDPASGNTIYF. Here the CDR3 DNA reads TGTGCCAGTAGTATGGGAGATCCCGCCTCTGGAAACACCATATATTTT. V is TRBV19 and J is TRBJ1-3; D uncertain. Trimming shortened V by 3 bases and J by 0 bases, and 12 bases separated the two germline ends. Germline V gene sequence: CDR1 LNHDA, CDR2 SQIVND (reference sequence). The CDR3 contains 16 residues.

This clone was detected only once. The chain couples TRBV7-6 to TRBJ1-5; no clear D. The germline V gene has CDR1 SGHVS and CDR2 FNYEAQ. This CDR3 is built from 14 residues. The V gene lost 5 bases and the J gene lost 7 bases, with 15 bases spanning the gap. For the CDR3, the DNA is TGTGCCAGCAGCGGCTCCGGGGTAGGACAGCCCCAGCATTTT. Its protein product is CASSGSGVGQPQHF.

The rearrangement links TRBV5-1 to TRBJ1-1; 8 nucleotides align to TRBD1. Germline assignment: CDR1 SGHRS and CDR2 YFSETQ. With V trimmed by 2 bases and J by 5 bases, 8 bases remained unmatched. The CDR3 contains 15 residues. Written as DNA, the CDR3 is TGCGCCAGCAGCTTAGGTACAGGGGGATGGACTGAAGCTTTCTTT. Translated, it gives CASSLGTGGWTEAFF.

The gene calls are TRBV12-5 and TRBJ2-6; D may be TRBD1 (6 bases). Trimming stripped 3 bases from V and 0 bases from J, with 21 bases between. Germline CDR1 is LGHNT and CDR2 is FRNRAP. This CDR3 is 20 amino acids long. The CDR3 is CASGFSQQTGRFSGANVLTF. The CDR3 DNA is TGTGCTAGTGGTTTCTCTCAACAGACAGGCAGATTCTCTGGGGCCAACGTCCTGACTTTC.

The chain is built from TRBV27 and TRBJ2-1; D is possibly TRBD1 (7 bases). V was pared by 4 bases and J by 4 bases, with 17 bases between. Per germline, CDR1 MNHEY and CDR2 SMNVEV (reference sequence). The CDR3 contains 16 residues. CDR3 in DNA: TGTGCCAGCAGTTCACCCACGCGGGACAGATACAATGAGCAGTTCTTC. This codes for CASSSPTRDRYNEQFF.

The V gene is TRBV29-1, the J gene TRBJ1-1; D not certain. Trimming removed 5 bases from V and 12 bases from J, with 13 bases in between. The germline V gene encodes CDR1 SQVTM and CDR2 ANQGSEA. The CDR3 length is 10 residues. CDR3 in DNA: TGCAGCGTTACGATGCGGGGAACTTTCTTT. Its protein product is CSVTMRGTFF. The full variable domain, with the rest looked up from reference TRBV29-1 and TRBJ1-1, is SAVISQKPSRDICQRGTSLTIQCQVDSQVTMMFWYRQQPGQSLTLIATANQGSEATYESGFVIDKFPISRPNLTFSTLTVSNMSPEDSSIYLCSVTMRGTFFGQGTRLTVV.

V gene TRBV5-5 combines with J gene TRBJ1-2; tentative D call: TRBD1 (5 bases). CDR3 length equals 14 residues. In germline, CDR1 is SGHKS, CDR2 YYEKEE (reference sequence). Trimming stripped 0 bases from V and 4 bases from J, with 10 bases between. The CDR3 DNA follows: TGTGCCAGCAGCTTGGTTACAGGCTCCTATGGCTACACCTTC. As protein: CASSLVTGSYGYTF. Together with reference TRBV5-5 and TRBJ1-2, the CDR3 gives the full variable domain: DAGVTQSPTHLIKTRGQQVTLRCSPISGHKSVSWYQQVLGQGPQFIFQYYEKEERGRGNFPDRFSARQFPNYSSELNVNALLLGDSALYLCASSLVTGSYGYTFGSGTRLTVV.

This sequence joins TRBV5-6 and TRBJ1-2, with D uncertain. There are 14 residues in the CDR3. The V end was cut by 4 bases, the J end by 3 bases, with 13 bases between. Germline V lookup: CDR1 SGHDT, CDR2 YYEEEE. The CDR3 bases are TGTGCCAGCAGCCTCCTTGGAGGCGACTATGGCTACACCTTC. Amino acid sequence: CASSLLGGDYGYTF.

The chain carries TRBV7-9 and TRBJ1-3; 9 bases match TRBD1. This CDR3 region has 14 residues. The germline V gene has CDR1 SEHNR and CDR2 FQNEAQ (reference sequence). V shed 2 bases and J 8 bases; nucleotides not matched to a gene: 4. The CDR3 DNA follows: TGTGCCAGCAGCTTATATGGGACAGGGCACACCATATATTTT. Translating gives CASSLYGTGHTIYF.

This clone was detected once. The chain links TRBV6-6 to TRBJ1-1; possible D gene TRBD1, 6 bases. This CDR3 has 14 amino acids. The germline V gene encodes CDR1 MNHNY and CDR2 SVGAGI (reference sequence). V lost 4 bases to trimming and J lost 5 bases, with 14 bases between them. The CDR3 nucleotides read TGTGCCAGCAGTTTTCGCCAAGGGGGAACTGAAGCTTTCTTT. Protein product: CASSFRQGGTEAFF.

The rearrangement links TRBV5-1 to TRBJ1-2, with D perhaps matching TRBD1 (5 bases). V lost 0 bases and J lost 6, with 6 bases in between. Germline V CDR1 and CDR2: SGHRS, YFSETQ. CDR3 length: 12 residues. The CDR3 nucleotides read TGCGCCAGCAGCTTGGAAGGGGATGGCTACACCTTC. Protein product: CASSLEGDGYTF.